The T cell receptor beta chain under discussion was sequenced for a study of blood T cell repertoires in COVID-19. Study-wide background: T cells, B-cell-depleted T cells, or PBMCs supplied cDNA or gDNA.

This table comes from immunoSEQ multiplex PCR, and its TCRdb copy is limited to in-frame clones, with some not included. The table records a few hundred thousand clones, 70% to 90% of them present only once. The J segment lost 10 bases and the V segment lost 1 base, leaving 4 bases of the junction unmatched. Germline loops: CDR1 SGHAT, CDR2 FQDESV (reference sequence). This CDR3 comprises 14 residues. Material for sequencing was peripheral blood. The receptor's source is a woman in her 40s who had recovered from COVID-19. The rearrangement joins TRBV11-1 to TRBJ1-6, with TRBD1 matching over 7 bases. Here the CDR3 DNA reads TGTGCCAGCAGCTTAGAGGGACAGACCTCACCCCTCCACTTT. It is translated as CASSLEGQTSPLHF.